This T cell receptor (beta chain) was obtained from a study of regulatory T cells in long-lasting Graves disease. The time point: newly diagnosed GD, antithyroid drugs for less than 3 months. After RNA was extracted from PBMCs, the TCR library was made from it. To make TCR beta libraries, researchers used iRepertoire HTBI primers and Arm-PCR of CDR3 regions. TCRdb re-called the multiplex PCR reads through MiXCR, storing one row per CDR3 protein. The sample lists almost 450,000 distinct CDR3 sequences; roughly 15% were seen once. The V gene's germline CDR1 is DFQATT and CDR2 SNEGSKA (reference sequence). With 5 bases clipped from V and 7 bases from J, the junction kept 11 bases outside the gene matches. This CDR3 has 14 amino acids. These data also formed part of another study, on T cells in Graves' hyperthyroidism and ophthalmopathy.

The chain links TRBV20-1 to TRBJ1-2, with 9 bases identical to TRBD1. This TCR was recovered from a woman under 40 with Graves disease. Sequencing was performed on peripheral blood mononuclear cells (PBMCs), taken at new diagnosis, from a patient treated with antithyroid drugs. DNA of the CDR3: TGCAGTGCTGGGGCCGAACAGGGGGCGCGTGGCTACACCTTC. It yields the protein CSAGAEQGARGYTF.